The next 24 T cell receptor beta chains were all read from a single sample in a study of control samples from healthy donors and cancer patients. This table comes from immunoSEQ multiplex PCR, and its TCRdb copy is limited to in-frame clones, with some not included. The table includes around 93,000 clones, 88% detected once. Sample: blood. Source of these receptors: a man aged 25-45 years in good health.

The V and J genes are TRBV5-1 and TRBJ2-5; 7 nucleotides line up with TRBD1. Germline trimming cut 0 bases from V and 5 bases from J; bases unmatched to any gene: 4. Per germline, CDR1 SGHRS and CDR2 YFSETQ. The CDR3 sequence is 14 residues long. The CDR3 sequence is CASSLGTGEETQYF. DNA of the CDR3: TGCGCCAGCAGCTTGGGAACAGGGGAGGAGACCCAGTACTTC.

The chain combines TRBV5-1 with TRBJ1-4; TRBD1 matches at 8 bases. Trimming removed 4 bases from V and 10 bases from J; junction bases left unmatched: 9. Germline assignment: CDR1 SGHRS and CDR2 YFSETQ. There are 14 residues in the CDR3. CDR3 protein: CASSHGQGKGKLFF. DNA of the CDR3: TGCGCCAGCAGCCACGGACAGGGTAAAGGAAAACTGTTTTTT.

The CDR3 region has the DNA TGTGCCAGCAGTGAGGGGGGCAGCAATGAGCAGTTCTTC. It codes for CASSEGGSNEQFF. The genes are TRBV12-3 or TRBV12-4 and TRBJ2-1, with D possibly being TRBD1 or TRBD2 (6 bases each). The V and J ends lost 5 bases and 6 bases respectively, with 11 bases between them. This CDR3 contains 13 residues.

J is TRBJ1-2 and V is TRBV5-1; D gene ambiguous. CDR1 and CDR2 (germline): SGHRS, YFSETQ. The CDR3 extends over 13 amino acids. Trimming took off 0 bases at V and 2 bases at J, with 5 bases between the two ends. The CDR3 sequence is CASSLGSNYGYTF. DNA of the CDR3: TGCGCCAGCAGCTTGGGGTCCAACTATGGCTACACCTTC. Variable domain in full (rest from reference TRBV5-1 and TRBJ1-2): KAGVTQTPRYLIKTRGQQVTLSCSPISGHRSVSWYQQTPGQGLQFLFEYFSETQRNKGNFPGRFSGRQFSNSRSEMNVSTLELGDSALYLCASSLGSNYGYTFGSGTRLTVV.

The rearrangement links TRBV6-5 to TRBJ2-4, with TRBD1 identical over 8 bases. Germline V gene data show CDR1 as MNHEY and CDR2 as SVGAGI. The CDR3 spans 14 residues. V lost 5 bases and J lost 9; bases outside the gene matches: 9. The CDR3 sequence: CASSRGQAIGIQYF. The CDR3 DNA reads as TGTGCCAGCAGTCGGGGACAGGCTATCGGCATTCAGTACTTC.

This rearrangement joins TRBV10-3 to TRBJ2-2; D is perhaps TRBD1 or TRBD2 (5 bases each). The CDR3 is 14 residues long. The V gene lost 3 bases and the J gene lost 6 bases, with 11 bases spanning the gap. Germline V gives CDR1 ENHRY, CDR2 SYGVKD. CDR3 sequence (DNA): TGTGCCATCAGTGATCGGGGCCGGGCCGGGGAGCTGTTTTTT. Residues: CAISDRGRAGELFF.

V and J are TRBV7-2 and TRBJ2-7; D might be TRBD1 (6 bases). CDR1 is SGHTA, CDR2 FQGNSA, per germline. CDR3 length equals 15 residues. V lost 4 bases and J lost 2, with 15 bases in between. The CDR3 sequence: CASSSSTGTAYEQYF. In nucleotides, the CDR3 is TGTGCCAGCAGCTCGTCGACAGGTACGGCCTACGAGCAGTACTTC.

J is TRBJ1-6 and V is TRBV11-2; D ambiguous. Germline assignment: CDR1 SGHAT and CDR2 FQNNGV. The CDR3 is made up of 15 amino acids. With 1 base removed from V and 7 bases from J, the gap between germline ends came to 11 bases. CDR3 nucleotides: TGTGCCAGCAGCTTAGTAGGCAGAAAGAATTCACCCCTCCACTTT. Encoded protein: CASSLVGRKNSPLHF.

The rearrangement uses TRBV7-3 and TRBJ1-1; a weak D match, TRBD1 (6 bases). Per germline, CDR1 SGHTA and CDR2 FQGTGA. This CDR3 is 16 amino acids long. The germline V and J ends were trimmed by 0 bases and 2 bases, with 13 bases remaining between them. The CDR3, as DNA: TGTGCCAGCAGCTTAACGGGGGGCGCCCCCAACACTGAAGCTTTCTTT. Amino acids: CASSLTGGAPNTEAFF.

This chain links TRBV24-1 with TRBJ2-3; unclear D gene. V gave up 7 bases and J gave up 4 bases, with 11 bases separating them. The CDR3 length is 13 residues. Germline V gene lookup returns CDR1 KGHDR and CDR2 SFDVKD. CDR3 sequence reads: CATRGLGADTQYF. The CDR3 DNA follows: TGTGCCACCAGGGGCCTTGGGGCAGATACGCAGTATTTT.

The chain has TRBV5-6 and TRBJ2-3, with TRBD2 matching over 8 bases. The V segment lost 0 bases and the J segment 0 bases; nucleotides outside the gene matches: 6. The CDR3 contains 17 residues. CDR1 is SGHDT, CDR2 YYEEEE, per germline. DNA for the CDR3: TGTGCCAGCAGCTTGGCCACGACTAGCGATAGCACAGATACGCAGTATTTT. Protein: CASSLATTSDSTDTQYF.

The chain has TRBV3-1 (or the pseudogene TRBV3-2) and TRBJ2-2; 11 bases align to TRBD2. This CDR3 has 16 amino acids. V was clipped by 4 bases and J by 7 bases; unmatched bases: 8. Looked up from germline, CDR1 is LGHDT and CDR2 is YNNKEL (reference sequence). CDR3 residues: CASSPRSGRAGGELFF. As DNA, the CDR3 is TGTGCCAGCAGCCCGCGTAGCGGGAGGGCCGGCGGGGAGCTGTTTTTT.

The CDR3 spells CASSPWDRIYEQYF. DNA of the CDR3: TGTGCCAGCAGCCCGTGGGACAGAATATACGAGCAGTACTTC. This chain uses TRBV7-9 with TRBJ2-7, with 7 bases aligning to TRBD1. V shed 5 bases and J 4 bases; nucleotides not matched to a gene: 8. Germline V gene lookup returns CDR1 SEHNR and CDR2 FQNEAQ (reference sequence). This CDR3 contains 14 residues.

The V call is TRBV27, the J call TRBJ2-7, with TRBD2 identical over 8 bases. The V segment lost 8 bases and the J segment 5 bases; nucleotides outside the gene matches: 11. The CDR3 runs to 14 residues. Germline V gene sequence: CDR1 MNHEY, CDR2 SMNVEV (reference sequence). CDR3 DNA sequence: TGTGCCAGCGGAACTAGCGGAGGGTCCGACGAGCAGTACTTC. It specifies CASGTSGGSDEQYF.

The table lists this clone with a count of one. V gene TRBV19 combines with J gene TRBJ1-2; TRBD1 might be the D (5 bases). V lost 6 bases and J lost 10, with 15 bases in between. Germline V gene sequence: CDR1 LNHDA, CDR2 SQIVND (reference sequence). The CDR3 has 12 amino acids. The CDR3 here is CASRPGGVTYTF. The CDR3 coding sequence is TGTGCCAGTAGGCCGGGGGGGGTTACCTACACCTTC.

CDR3 coding DNA: TGTGCCAGCAGGGGGACCGGGGAGCTGTTTTTT. Protein: CASRGTGELFF. The rearrangement uses TRBV11-3 and TRBJ2-2; D ambiguous. Deletions cut 6 bases from V and 5 bases from J, with 4 bases between. The CDR3 contains 11 residues. Germline assignment: CDR1 SGHNT and CDR2 YENEEA.

This chain uses TRBV27 with TRBJ1-1; no definite D call. This CDR3 is 12 amino acids long. With 4 bases removed from V and 9 bases from J, the gap between germline ends came to 12 bases. Germline-derived CDR1 and CDR2 are MNHEY and SMNVEV (reference sequence). CDR3 coding DNA: TGTGCCAGCAGTTCTACATCGGATAAAGCTTTCTTT. The encoded protein is CASSSTSDKAFF.

The chain recombines TRBV7-2 with TRBJ2-1, with D possibly matching TRBD2 (5 bases). This CDR3 is 13 amino acids long. Trimming shortened V by 5 bases and J by 0 bases, and 5 bases separated the two germline ends. Germline V CDR1 and CDR2: SGHTA, FQGNSA. The CDR3 region is CASSGSSYNEQFF. The CDR3, as DNA: TGTGCCAGCAGCGGGAGCTCCTACAATGAGCAGTTCTTC.

This chain links TRBV2 with TRBJ1-1, with D perhaps TRBD1 (5 bases). The germline CDR1 and CDR2 sequences are SNHLY and FYNNEI. CDR3 length: 15 amino acids. V lost 3 bases and J 1 base, leaving 12 bases between the germline ends. The CDR3 coding sequence is TGTGCCAGCAGTGATTTCGGGGGATCGAACACTGAAGCTTTCTTT. This sequence encodes CASSDFGGSNTEAFF.

The chain is built from TRBV5-1 and TRBJ2-6, with 11 bases matching TRBD2. The CDR3 contains 17 residues. Germline loops: CDR1 SGHRS, CDR2 YFSETQ. V lost 0 bases, J lost 3 bases, and 2 bases stayed unmatched. The chain's CDR3 is CASSLELAGVGANVLTF. The CDR3 coding sequence is TGCGCCAGCAGCTTGGAACTAGCGGGAGTTGGGGCCAACGTCCTGACTTTC.

CDR3 nucleotides: TGTGCCAGCAGCCAAGATTTTCCCTGGACGGGGCGAACAGATACGCAGTATTTT. Protein sequence: CASSQDFPWTGRTDTQYF. This chain connects TRBV3-1 (or the pseudogene TRBV3-2) to TRBJ2-3; D may match TRBD1 or TRBD2 (5 bases each). Germline assignment: CDR1 LGHDT and CDR2 YNNKEL (reference sequence). V was cut by 0 bases and J by 3 bases, with 19 bases left in between. The CDR3 runs 18 residues.

The chain couples TRBV2 to TRBJ2-3, with D possibly matching TRBD2 (5 bases). The CDR3 has 17 amino acids. Trimming left V 6 bases short and J 0 bases short, with 19 bases between. The germline V gene encodes CDR1 SNHLY and CDR2 FYNNEI. CDR3 in amino acids: CASRLRAAVTSTDTQYF. For the CDR3, the DNA is TGTGCCAGCAGGTTGAGAGCGGCGGTAACTAGCACAGATACGCAGTATTTT.

The chain recombines TRBV11-2 with TRBJ1-4; tentative D call: TRBD1 (5 bases). The germline CDR1 and CDR2 sequences are SGHAT and FQNNGV. Deletions cut 4 bases from V and 8 bases from J, with 29 bases between. The CDR3 sequence is 19 residues long. In nucleotides, the CDR3 is TGTGCCAGCAGCTCGAACTGGGACGGCGGCGGTTTAGAGAACGAAAAACTGTTTTTT. It is translated as CASSSNWDGGGLENEKLFF. Full variable domain (missing parts from reference TRBV11-2 and TRBJ1-4): EAGVAQSPRYKIIEKRQSVAFWCNPISGHATLYWYQQILGQGPKLLIQFQNNGVVDDSQLPKDRFSAERLKGVDSTLKIQPAKLEDSAVYLCASSSNWDGGGLENEKLFFGSGTQLSVL.

The rearrangement uses TRBV15 and TRBJ1-1; the D is unclear. This CDR3 comprises 13 residues. The V end was cut by 5 bases, the J end by 3 bases, with 10 bases between. Germline V gene sequence: CDR1 LNHNV, CDR2 YYDKDF (reference sequence). The CDR3 DNA is TGTGCCACCAGCCCCCGTAGGGACACTGAAGCTTTCTTT. As protein: CATSPRRDTEAFF.